The sequence of this T cell receptor beta chain was determined in a study of blood T cell repertoires in COVID-19. This CDR3 is 12 amino acids long. CDR1 is SNHLY and CDR2 is FYNNEI in the germline V gene. V was clipped by 6 bases and J by 1 base, with 4 bases between them. The data were produced by immunoSEQ multiplex PCR, yet TCRdb's version contains in-frame clones alone and is incomplete. Here the sample spans 380,000 or so clones, about 88% being singletons. This chain connects TRBV2 to TRBJ1-5; D is undetermined. The sequenced material came from peripheral blood. The sequence was collected from a woman in her sixties or seventies with COVID-19, enrolled during active disease. The CDR3 DNA reads as TGTGCCAGCAGGGCCAGCAATCAGCCCCAGCATTTT. Translating gives CASRASNQPQHF.